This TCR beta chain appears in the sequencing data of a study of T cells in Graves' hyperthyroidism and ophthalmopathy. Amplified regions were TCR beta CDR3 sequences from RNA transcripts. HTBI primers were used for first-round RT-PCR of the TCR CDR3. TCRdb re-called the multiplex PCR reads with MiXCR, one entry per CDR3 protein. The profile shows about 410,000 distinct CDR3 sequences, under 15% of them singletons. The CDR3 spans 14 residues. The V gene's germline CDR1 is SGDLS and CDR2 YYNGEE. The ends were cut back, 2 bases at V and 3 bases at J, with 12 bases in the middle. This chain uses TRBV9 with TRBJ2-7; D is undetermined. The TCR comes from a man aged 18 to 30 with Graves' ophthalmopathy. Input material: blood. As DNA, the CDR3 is TGTGCCAGCAGCGTTAGTAGTTCGGACTACGAGCAGTACTTC. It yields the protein CASSVSSSDYEQYF.